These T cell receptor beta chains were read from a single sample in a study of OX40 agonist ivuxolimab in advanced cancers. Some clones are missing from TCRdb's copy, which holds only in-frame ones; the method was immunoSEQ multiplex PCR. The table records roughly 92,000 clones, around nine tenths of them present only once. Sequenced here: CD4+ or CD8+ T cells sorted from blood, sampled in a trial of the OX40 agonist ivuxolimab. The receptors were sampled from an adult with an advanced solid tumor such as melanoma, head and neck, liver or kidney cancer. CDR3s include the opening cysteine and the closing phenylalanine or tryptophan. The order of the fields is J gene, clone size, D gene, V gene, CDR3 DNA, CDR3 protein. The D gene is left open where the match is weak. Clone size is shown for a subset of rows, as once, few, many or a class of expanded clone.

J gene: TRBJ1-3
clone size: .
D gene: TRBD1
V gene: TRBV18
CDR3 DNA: TGTGCCAGCTCACCCCAACCGGGACAGTTGAGCTCTGGAAACACCATATATTTT
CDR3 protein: CASSPQPGQLSSGNTIYF

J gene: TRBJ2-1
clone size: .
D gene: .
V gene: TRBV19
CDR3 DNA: TGTGCCAGTAGTATTTCCACCCTTTCCTACAATGAGCAGTTCTTC
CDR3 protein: CASSISTLSYNEQFF

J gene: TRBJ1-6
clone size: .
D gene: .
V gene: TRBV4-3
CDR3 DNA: TGCGCCAGCAGCCAATTTGGCGGGGGCGCGAATTTTTCACCCCTCCACTTT
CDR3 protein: CASSQFGGGANFSPLHF

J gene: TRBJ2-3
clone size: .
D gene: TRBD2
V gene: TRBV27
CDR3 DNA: TGTGCCAGCAGTTTATCAGGGGGACTAGCTCGCACAGATACGCAGTATTTT
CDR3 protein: CASSLSGGLARTDTQYF

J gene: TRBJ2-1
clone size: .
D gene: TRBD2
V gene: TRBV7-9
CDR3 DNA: TGTGCCAGCAGCCCCACCCCGACTAGCGGGAGATCCGTGTTCTTC
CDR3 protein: CASSPTPTSGRSVFF

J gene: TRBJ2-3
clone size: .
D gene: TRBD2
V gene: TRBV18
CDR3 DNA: TGTGCCAGCTCACCTGGGACTAGCGCTAGCACAGATACGCAGTATTTT
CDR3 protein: CASSPGTSASTDTQYF

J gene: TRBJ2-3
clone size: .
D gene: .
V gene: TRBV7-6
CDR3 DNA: TGTGCCAGTCAATCGGGGAAAGGGCGAGATACGCAGTATTTT
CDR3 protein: CASQSGKGRDTQYF

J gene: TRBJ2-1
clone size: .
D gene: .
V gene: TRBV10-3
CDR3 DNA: TGTGCCATCAGTACCCTCCGGACCGCGGGCAATGAGCAGTTCTTC
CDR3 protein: CAISTLRTAGNEQFF

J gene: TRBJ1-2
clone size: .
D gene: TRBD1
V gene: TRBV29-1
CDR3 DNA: TGCAGCGTAGGAAGCTACAGGGGGGGGTATGGCTACACCTTC
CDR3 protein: CSVGSYRGGYGYTF

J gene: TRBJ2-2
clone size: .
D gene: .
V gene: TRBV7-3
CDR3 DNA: TGTGCCAGCAGCTTAAATAGTCTGGAGGGAACATCCGGGGAGCTGTTTTTT
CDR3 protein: CASSLNSLEGTSGELFF

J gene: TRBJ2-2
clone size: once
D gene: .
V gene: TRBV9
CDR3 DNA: TGTGCCAGCAGCGTAACAGGGACGGGCACCGGGGAGCTGTTTTTT
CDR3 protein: CASSVTGTGTGELFF

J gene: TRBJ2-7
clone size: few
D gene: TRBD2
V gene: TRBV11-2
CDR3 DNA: TGTGCCAGCAGCCCCGGGACTACAGAGCAGTACTTC
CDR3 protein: CASSPGTTEQYF

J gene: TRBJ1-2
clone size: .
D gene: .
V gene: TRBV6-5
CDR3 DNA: TGTGCCAGCAGTCGAGGAGGCCTAGGCTATGGCTACACCTTC
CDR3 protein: CASSRGGLGYGYTF

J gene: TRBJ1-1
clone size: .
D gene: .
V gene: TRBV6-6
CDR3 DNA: TGTGCCAGCACCTCCCCCCGGACCGCGGATTGGGCTTTCTTT
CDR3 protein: CASTSPRTADWAFF

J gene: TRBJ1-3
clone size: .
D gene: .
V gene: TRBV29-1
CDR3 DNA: TGCAGCGTTGGGCACAACCAGGACGGCACCATATATTTT
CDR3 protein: CSVGHNQDGTIYF

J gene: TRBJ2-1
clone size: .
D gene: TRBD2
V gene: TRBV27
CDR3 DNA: TGTGCCAGCAGTCCACTAGCGGGGGCTTGGAATGAGCAGTTCTTC
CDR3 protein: CASSPLAGAWNEQFF

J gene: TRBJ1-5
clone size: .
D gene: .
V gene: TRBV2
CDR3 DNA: TGTGCCAGCAGTAGGACGGACCCTAGCAATCAGCCCCAGCATTTT
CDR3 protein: CASSRTDPSNQPQHF

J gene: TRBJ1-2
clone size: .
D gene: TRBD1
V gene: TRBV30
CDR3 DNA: TGTGCCTGGAGTGGAGGACAGGGAACGCCATATGGCTACACCTTC
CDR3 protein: CAWSGGQGTPYGYTF

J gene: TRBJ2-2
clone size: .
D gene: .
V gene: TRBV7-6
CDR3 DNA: TGTGCCAGCAGCTTACGTAGTCAGCCCACCGGGGAGCTGTTTTTT
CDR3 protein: CASSLRSQPTGELFF

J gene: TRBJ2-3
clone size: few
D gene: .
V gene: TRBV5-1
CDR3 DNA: TGCGCCAGCAGCGAGGCAGATACGCAGTATTTT
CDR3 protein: CASSEADTQYF

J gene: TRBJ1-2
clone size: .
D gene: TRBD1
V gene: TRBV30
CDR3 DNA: TGTGCCTGGACTCTCGGACAGGGCGGGAGCTATGGCTACACCTTC
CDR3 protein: CAWTLGQGGSYGYTF

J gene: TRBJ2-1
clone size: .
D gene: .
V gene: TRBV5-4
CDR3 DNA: TGTGCCAGCAGCTTACCCGGGGGCTACAATGAGCAGTTCTTC
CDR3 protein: CASSLPGGYNEQFF

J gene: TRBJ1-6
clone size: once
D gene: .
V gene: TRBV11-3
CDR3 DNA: TGTGCCAGCAGCCGACGAGCCTATAATTCACCCCTCCACTTT
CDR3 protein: CASSRRAYNSPLHF

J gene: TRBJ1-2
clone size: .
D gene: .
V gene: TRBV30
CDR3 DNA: TGTGCCTGGAGGCCGGACCCGCGCTATGGCTACACCTTC
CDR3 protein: CAWRPDPRYGYTF

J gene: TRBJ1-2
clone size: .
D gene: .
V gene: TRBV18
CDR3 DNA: TGTGCCAGCTCACCAGAGGATAGGGTTTTCGACGGCTACACCTTC
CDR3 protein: CASSPEDRVFDGYTF

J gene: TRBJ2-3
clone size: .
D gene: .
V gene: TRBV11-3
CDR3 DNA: TGTGCCAGCAGCTTAGATCAAGAGGATACGCAGTATTTT
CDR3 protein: CASSLDQEDTQYF

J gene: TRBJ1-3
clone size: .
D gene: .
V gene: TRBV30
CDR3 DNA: TGTGCCTGGAGTACGTTCGCGGGGGCCCTCTATGGAAACACCATATATTTT
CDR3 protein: CAWSTFAGALYGNTIYF

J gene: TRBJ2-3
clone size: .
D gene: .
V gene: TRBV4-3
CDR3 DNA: TGCGCCAGCAGCCTCGAACGGGGACTGACGTTTGATACGCAGTATTTT
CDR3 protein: CASSLERGLTFDTQYF